The rows below give T cell receptor beta chains drawn from one sample of a study of T cells after yellow fever vaccination. TCRdb passed the 5' RACE reads through MiXCR, listing each CDR3 protein once. The sample includes about 230,000 distinct CDR3 sequences, less than 7.5% of them seen just once. The specimen was CD4+ T cells sorted from PBMCs, collected on the day of the yellow fever booster vaccination. These receptors came from a man younger than 45 who received the YFV17D yellow fever vaccine. Each CDR3 is given with its conserved first and last residue. A D gene is named only where the DNA matches it firmly. Where a row states a size, it is once, few, many or the class of an expanded clone; other rows omit it.

>13|NA|TRBJ1-5|TRBV12-3/TRBV12-4|NA
TGTGCCAGCAGTTTTGGGATACGGGAGCCCCAGCATTTT
CASSFGIREPQHF
>15|many|TRBJ2-7|TRBV7-2|TRBD2
TGTGCCAGCAGCTTCGGACTAGCGGGCCCCTACGAGCAGTACTTC
CASSFGLAGPYEQYF
>14|many|TRBJ2-2|TRBV19|NA
TGTGCCAGTAGTATTCAGTTCACCAGCGGGGAGCTGTTTTTT
CASSIQFTSGELFF
>14|few|TRBJ1-3|TRBV20-1|NA
TGCAGTGCTGTCAGGTCATCCTCTGGAAACACCATATATTTT
CSAVRSSSGNTIYF
>13|many|TRBJ2-7|TRBV6-5|NA
TGTGCCAGCAGTTACTCCAGGAGTGGGGAGCAGTACTTC
CASSYSRSGEQYF
>15|few|TRBJ2-2|TRBV5-1|TRBD2
TGCGCCAGCAGCTTACTAGCGGTTAACACCGGGGAGCTGTTTTTT
CASSLLAVNTGELFF
>12|many|TRBJ2-7|TRBV20-1|NA
TGCAGTGCTAGCCGCGGCTCCTACGAGCAGTACTTC
CSASRGSYEQYF
>13|NA|TRBJ2-5|TRBV5-8|NA
TGTGCCATGGGCGCGGGGCTTTTGGAGACCCAGTACTTC
CAMGAGLLETQYF
>14|few|TRBJ2-7|TRBV4-2|TRBD2
TGTGCCAGCAGCCAGACTAGCGGGTCGGTCGAGCAGTACTTC
CASSQTSGSVEQYF
>17|NA|TRBJ2-7|TRBV5-6|TRBD2
TGTGCCAGCAGCTTAAAAGGCAGGACTAGCGGGAGTTACGAGCAGTACTTC
CASSLKGRTSGSYEQYF
>15|few|TRBJ2-2|TRBV7-2|TRBD1
TGTGCCAGCAGCTTAGAGCAGGGGGTGGGCGGGGAGCTGTTTTTT
CASSLEQGVGGELFF
>13|many|TRBJ2-2|TRBV12-3/TRBV12-4|NA
TGTGCCAGCGAACGGCGGAACACCGGGGAGCTGTTTTTT
CASERRNTGELFF
>15|NA|TRBJ2-3|TRBV19|NA
TGTGCCAGTAGTATCCCCGGGCAGGGGACAGATACGCAGTATTTT
CASSIPGQGTDTQYF
>12|NA|TRBJ2-5|TRBV20-1|NA
TGCAGCTCCTCAGGGGAAGAAGAGACCCAGTACTTC
CSSSGEEETQYF
>12|many|TRBJ2-1|TRBV20-1|TRBD2
TGCAGTGCGGGCCCCGGGGGGAATGAGCAGTTCTTC
CSAGPGGNEQFF
>14|NA|TRBJ1-5|TRBV20-1|NA
TGCAGTGCTACCCGCGACGTTCGCAATCAGCCCCAGCATTTT
CSATRDVRNQPQHF
>15|many|TRBJ2-1|TRBV20-1|TRBD2
TGCAGTGCCAGTCTAGCGGGAGCTATATACAATGAGCAGTTCTTC
CSASLAGAIYNEQFF
>14|many|TRBJ2-1|TRBV5-1|TRBD2
TGCGCCAGCAGCTGGGGACAGCTAGCGGGAGAGCAGTTCTTC
CASSWGQLAGEQFF
>19|NA|TRBJ2-6|TRBV24-1|TRBD1
TGTGCCACCAGTGATTCTCCGGGACAGACCTCAAACTGGGCCAACGTCCTGACTTTC
CATSDSPGQTSNWANVLTF
>15|few|TRBJ2-7|TRBV6-1|TRBD2
TGTGCCAGCACCCCTAGACTAGCGGGAGCCTACGAGCAGTACTTC
CASTPRLAGAYEQYF
>14|many|TRBJ1-2|TRBV4-3|NA
TGCGCCAGCAGCCAAGATCAGGGTATGGGGGGCTACACCTTC
CASSQDQGMGGYTF
>15|few|TRBJ2-7|TRBV7-2|NA
TGTGCCAGCAGCTTAGTCTCCGGAGCCGACTACGAGCAGTACTTC
CASSLVSGADYEQYF
>13|few|TRBJ1-2|TRBV12-3/TRBV12-4|NA
TGTGCCAGCAGCACGGACGGGAGGTCTGGCTACACCTTC
CASSTDGRSGYTF
>17|NA|TRBJ2-3|TRBV19|NA
TGTGCCAGTAGTGCCCACTCTAGGAGTGAAAGCACAGATACGCAGTATTTT
CASSAHSRSESTDTQYF
>12|many|TRBJ2-7|TRBV20-1|TRBD1
TGCAGTGCTGGGGACAGGGTGAACGAGCAGTACTTC
CSAGDRVNEQYF
>17|few|TRBJ2-2|TRBV3-1|NA
TGTGCCAGCAGCCTGGCGGGACTTCGTCAAGGTACCGGGGAGCTGTTTTTT
CASSLAGLRQGTGELFF
>11|many|TRBJ2-7|TRBV12-5|NA
TGTGCTAGTGGCTCGCTCTACGAGCAGTACTTC
CASGSLYEQYF
>14|many|TRBJ2-7|TRBV29-1|TRBD2
TGCAGCGTTGAATGGCTAGCGGGAGGATACGAGCAGTACTTC
CSVEWLAGGYEQYF
>15|few|TRBJ1-4|TRBV20-1|TRBD1
TGCAGTGCTAGGGGCCGGGACAGGGGGAATGAAAAACTGTTTTTT
CSARGRDRGNEKLFF
>16|few|TRBJ2-1|TRBV18|NA
TGTGCCAGCTCACCCCCCGCGGGCTTTGATTCTTATGAGCAGTTCTTC
CASSPPAGFDSYEQFF
>16|few|TRBJ2-1|TRBV29-1|TRBD2
TGCAGCGTTGAGCAACCGGGACTAGCTTCTCCCAATGAGCAGTTCTTC
CSVEQPGLASPNEQFF
>13|many|TRBJ1-1|TRBV6-1|TRBD1
TGTGCCAGCAGGAAGACAGGGTACACTGAAGCTTTCTTT
CASRKTGYTEAFF
>14|NA|TRBJ2-5|TRBV7-2|NA
TGTGCCAGCAGCTTAGCGGGAGGTGCAGAGACCCAGTACTTC
CASSLAGGAETQYF
>16|NA|TRBJ1-4|TRBV12-3/TRBV12-4|TRBD1
TGTGCCAGCAACCCCGGGACAGGGGGGATTCATGAAAAACTGTTTTTT
CASNPGTGGIHEKLFF
>14|many|TRBJ2-7|TRBV28|NA
TGTGCCAGCAGTTTACAACGGACCCCCTACGAGCAGTACTTC
CASSLQRTPYEQYF
>15|many|TRBJ2-5|TRBV7-7|TRBD2
TGTGCTAGCAGCTCGACCGGACTAGCGGGTGAGACCCAGTACTTC
CASSSTGLAGETQYF
>13|many|TRBJ2-1|TRBV20-1|NA
TGCAGTGCTAGAGTAAGCGAATACAATGAGCAGTTCTTC
CSARVSEYNEQFF
>13|few|TRBJ1-5|TRBV7-3|NA
TGTGCCAGCAGCTTAACGTCTGGGCAGCCCCAGCATTTT
CASSLTSGQPQHF
>14|few|TRBJ2-1|TRBV7-3|NA
TGTGCCAGCAGCCCCACCCCCCTGGGCCAAGAGCAGTTCTTC
CASSPTPLGQEQFF
>14|few|TRBJ2-1|TRBV5-1|NA
TGCGCCAGCAGGCCCCGAGGGGAACTCGATGAGCAGTTCTTC
CASRPRGELDEQFF
>14|NA|TRBJ2-4|TRBV20-1|NA
TGCAGTGCCCCCGGGACTTTAGCCAAAAACATTCAGTACTTC
CSAPGTLAKNIQYF
>18|many|TRBJ2-6|TRBV14|NA
TGTGCCAGCAGCCAAGAGAGGGGTCGCCGGATTAGGGCCAACGTCCTGACTTTC
CASSQERGRRIRANVLTF
>14|many|TRBJ2-2|TRBV20-1|NA
TGCAGTGCTAGAGGCCCAGGGCTCACCGGGGAGCTGTTTTTT
CSARGPGLTGELFF
>16|NA|TRBJ1-6|TRBV2|TRBD1
TGTGCCAGCAGTGGAAAGGGGGCAAACGATAATTCACCCCTCCACTTT
CASSGKGANDNSPLHF
>15|NA|TRBJ1-3|TRBV6-5|NA
TGTGCCAGCAGTTTCGGACGCATCTCTGGAAACACCATATATTTT
CASSFGRISGNTIYF
>15|NA|TRBJ1-5|TRBV5-6|NA
TGTGCCAGCAGCTTGACGGGAAGGGGCAATCAGCCCCAGCATTTT
CASSLTGRGNQPQHF
>15|NA|TRBJ2-5|TRBV3-1|TRBD1
TGTGCCAGCAAGACCGGGACAGGGGTCCGAGAGACCCAGTACTTC
CASKTGTGVRETQYF
>17|few|TRBJ2-3|TRBV6-2/TRBV6-3|TRBD2
TGTGCCAGCAGTCGCAGGCCTGGGACTAGCGGGAGAGATACGCAGTATTTT
CASSRRPGTSGRDTQYF
>12|few|TRBJ2-2|TRBV12-3/TRBV12-4|NA
TGTGCCAGCAGTTTTGTCTACTTGGGGCTGTTTTTT
CASSFVYLGLFF
>15|few|TRBJ2-7|TRBV11-1|NA
TGTGCCAGCAGCCCCGACTATGGTGGGTCCTACGAGCAGTACTTC
CASSPDYGGSYEQYF
>12|few|TRBJ2-1|TRBV3-1|NA
TGTGCCAGCAGCCCGACTGGAGGTTTTCAGTTCTTC
CASSPTGGFQFF
>13|NA|TRBJ2-1|TRBV19|NA
TGTGCCAGTACGGGGCGGTCCTACAATGAGCAGTTCTTC
CASTGRSYNEQFF
>15|many|TRBJ2-1|TRBV3-1|TRBD1
TGTGCCAGCAGCCCCGACAGGGGGCTCTGGAATGAGCAGTTCTTC
CASSPDRGLWNEQFF
>11|NA|TRBJ2-7|TRBV6-5|NA
TGTGCCAGCAGTTCCCCGGGGGAGTTTTTCTTC
CASSSPGEFFF
>14|few|TRBJ2-2|TRBV6-2/TRBV6-3|NA
TGTGCCAGCAGCCGTTCGGGGGATACCGGGGAGCTGTTTTTT
CASSRSGDTGELFF
>15|NA|TRBJ1-2|TRBV9|TRBD1
TGTGCCAGCAGCGTAGACCCAGGGGGAACATATGGCTACACCTTC
CASSVDPGGTYGYTF
>14|many|TRBJ2-2|TRBV5-1|TRBD1
TGCGCCAGCAGCTCGAATACAGGGGCCGGGGAGCTGTTTTTT
CASSSNTGAGELFF
>14|few|TRBJ2-1|TRBV5-1|TRBD1
TGCGCCAGCAGCGGCGGACAGGGTGCCAATGAGCAGTTCTTC
CASSGGQGANEQFF
>14|many|TRBJ1-1|TRBV29-1|NA
TGCAGCGTTGAAACGAGGCAGGGTGGCACTGAAGCTTTCTTT
CSVETRQGGTEAFF